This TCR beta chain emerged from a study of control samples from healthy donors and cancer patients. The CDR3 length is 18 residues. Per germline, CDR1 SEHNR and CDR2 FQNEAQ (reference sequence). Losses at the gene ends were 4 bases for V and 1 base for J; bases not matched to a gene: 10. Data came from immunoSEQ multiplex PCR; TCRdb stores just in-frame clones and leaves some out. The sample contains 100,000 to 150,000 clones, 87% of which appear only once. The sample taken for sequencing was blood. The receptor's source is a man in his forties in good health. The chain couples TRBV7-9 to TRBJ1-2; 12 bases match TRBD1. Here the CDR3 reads CASSSSPGTGGNNYGYTF. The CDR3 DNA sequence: TGTGCCAGCAGCTCCAGTCCCGGGACAGGGGGCAATAACTATGGCTACACCTTC. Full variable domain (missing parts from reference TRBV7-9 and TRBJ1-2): DTGVSQNPRHKITKRGQNVTFRCDPISEHNRLYWYRQTLGQGPEFLTYFQNEAQLEKSRLLSDRFSAERPKGSFSTLEIQRTEQGDSAMYLCASSSSPGTGGNNYGYTFGSGTRLTVV.